This T cell receptor (beta chain) was obtained from a study of PD-L1 blockade in urothelial cancer. PCRs were each spiked with synthetic TCR analog templates. The method was immunoSEQ multiplex PCR; TCRdb's version includes in-frame clones alone and lacks a portion of them. The data contain more than 40,000 clones, about 83% of them singletons. Regarding the study as a whole: Below-median pretreatment blood TCR clonality was associated with improved progression-free and overall survival.

With regard to this clone: Its antigen remains unidentified.

Time point meaning: peripheral blood 6 weeks after treatment start. Sequencing was performed on PBMCs, taken around atezolizumab (anti-PD-L1) treatment. This TCR was sampled from a man aged 60 to 69 with urothelial cancer.

The CDR3 DNA reads TGTGCCAGCAGCCCGTCGGGACAGGGAAGCGGCTACACCTTC. Translation: CASSPSGQGSGYTF. The V and J genes are TRBV4-2 and TRBJ1-2, with 9 bases that match TRBD1. Germline loops: CDR1 LGHNA, CDR2 YNFKEQ. CDR3 length: 14 residues. J was trimmed by 8 bases and V by 4 bases; bases with no gene match: 8.